The 25 T cell receptor beta chains listed next were all sequenced from one sample in a study of T cells in Graves' hyperthyroidism and ophthalmopathy. Researchers amplified the TCR beta CDR3 regions from RNA transcripts. Carried out on the TCR CDR3, a first-round RT-PCR used the HTBI primer set. MiXCR was run by TCRdb on the multiplex PCR reads, yielding one entry per CDR3 protein. The sample contains fewer than 650,000 distinct CDR3 sequences, 40% to 55% of which appear only once. The source material was peripheral blood or thyroid tissue (not recorded which). The receptors were sampled from an adult woman with Graves' disease, either hyperthyroidism or ophthalmopathy (not recorded which).

The V call is TRBV20-1, the J call TRBJ2-4; TRBD1 might be the D (5 bases). The CDR3 length is 11 residues. The V gene's germline CDR1 is DFQATT and CDR2 SNEGSKA (reference sequence). The germline V and J ends were trimmed by 7 bases and 4 bases, with 8 bases remaining between them. CDR3 nucleotides: TGCAGTGTTTCAGGGAAAAACATTCAGTACTTC. Its translation: CSVSGKNIQYF.

The V gene is TRBV28, the J gene TRBJ2-2, with unresolved D. The germline V gene encodes CDR1 MDHEN and CDR2 SYDVKM. The CDR3 runs 12 residues. V lost 5 bases and J 8 bases, leaving 9 bases between the germline ends. In DNA, the CDR3 is TGTGCCAGCAGTACCCCAGGAGGGGAGCTGTTTTTT. It encodes CASSTPGGELFF.

As for this clonotype: A read error may explain this, as a much larger clone is one base away. The V and J genes are TRBV9 and TRBJ2-2, with a weak D call TRBD2 (6 bases). The CDR3 contains 16 residues. The V gene's germline CDR1 is SGDLS and CDR2 YYNGEE. The chain's CDR3 is CASSLTGTPDTGGLFF. The CDR3 nucleotides are TGTGCCAGCAGCCTCACCGGGACCCCAGACACCGGGGGGCTGTTTTTT.

The chain links TRBV10-3 to TRBJ1-1, with 9 nucleotides matching TRBD1. Germline assignment: CDR1 ENHRY and CDR2 SYGVKD. V lost 0 bases to trimming and J lost 7 bases; unmatched junction nucleotides: 3. The CDR3 consists of 14 residues. The CDR3 DNA sequence: TGTGCCATCAGTGAGTCGGCGGACAGGGGTGAAGCTTTCTTT. This gives the protein CAISESADRGEAFF.

The sample holds a few counts of this clonotype. The chain employs TRBV29-1 and TRBJ2-7, with 7 positions matching TRBD1. This CDR3 has 13 amino acids. The germline V gene has CDR1 SQVTM and CDR2 ANQGSEA. After removal of 6 bases from V and 6 bases from J, the junction contained 11 bases not matched to a gene. The CDR3 nucleotides are TGCAGCGTGCGACAGGGCCTTGGGTTCGAGCAGTACTTC. It codes for CSVRQGLGFEQYF.

This clonotype was counted once. This chain connects TRBV24-1 to TRBJ1-2; TRBD1 matches 8 bases. Germline V gene lookup returns CDR1 KGHDR and CDR2 SFDVKD. The CDR3 loop spans 15 amino acids. Trimming removed 5 bases from V and 7 bases from J; junction bases left unmatched: 11. The CDR3 is CATSGTGTEIRGYTF. Written as DNA, the CDR3 is TGTGCCACCAGTGGGACAGGGACAGAAATTCGTGGCTACACCTTC.

CDR3 DNA sequence: TGTGCCATCAGTGAGTCGGCGGGGGGTTACGAGCAGTACTTC. Its translation is CAISESAGGYEQYF. This chain links TRBV10-3 with TRBJ2-7; 8 bases agree with TRBD2. V gave up 0 bases and J gave up 4 bases; unmatched junction bases: 2. Germline V gives CDR1 ENHRY, CDR2 SYGVKD. The CDR3 covers 14 residues.

V usage is TRBV20-1 and J usage is TRBJ1-5; no firm D call. Germline V gene sequence: CDR1 DFQATT, CDR2 SNEGSKA (reference sequence). V lost 6 bases to trimming and J lost 10 bases, with 19 bases between them. The CDR3 is 13 residues long. For the CDR3, the DNA is TGCAGTGCCCCGGGCGGCTCCAGTGGACCCCAGCATTTT. Translated: CSAPGGSSGPQHF.

The chain links TRBV2 to TRBJ2-5; the D is unclear. Looked up from germline, CDR1 is SNHLY and CDR2 is FYNNEI. The CDR3 covers 14 residues. The CDR3, as DNA: TGTGCTAGAGACCAACAGCGAAACCAAGAGACCCAGTACTTC. Its translation: CARDQQRNQETQYF.

This chain uses TRBV7-8 with TRBJ1-5, with D perhaps TRBD1 (6 bases). The V gene lost 1 base and the J gene lost 5 bases, with 12 bases spanning the gap. The germline V gene encodes CDR1 SGHVS and CDR2 FQNEAQ. The CDR3 loop spans 15 amino acids. CDR3 DNA sequence: TGTGCCAGCAGCTTAGACAGGGTTATAGATCAGCCCCAGCATTTT. Protein sequence: CASSLDRVIDQPQHF.

V gene TRBV5-1 combines with J gene TRBJ1-1; TRBD1 might be the D (5 bases). The ends were cut back, 4 bases at V and 0 bases at J, with 13 bases in the middle. Germline V lookup: CDR1 SGHRS, CDR2 YFSETQ. The CDR3 covers 15 residues. DNA for the CDR3: TGCGCCAGCAGCATGGACGGGACGTTGAACACTGAAGCTTTCTTT. Amino acid sequence: CASSMDGTLNTEAFF.

The chain employs TRBV7-6 and TRBJ1-6; maybe TRBD1 (5 bases). Trimming removed 5 bases from V and 11 bases from J, with 19 bases in between. The CDR3 covers 15 residues. In germline, CDR1 is SGHVS, CDR2 FNYEAQ. This chain's CDR3 is CASSGDLSPGAPLHF. CDR3 DNA: TGTGCCAGCAGCGGGGACCTTTCCCCCGGGGCACCCCTCCACTTT.

This clonotype came up a few times. This chain connects TRBV12-3 or TRBV12-4 to TRBJ2-7, with D perhaps TRBD2 (7 bases). The CDR3 is made up of 15 amino acids. V lost 3 bases and J 2 bases, leaving 14 bases between the germline ends. The CDR3 bases are TGTGCCAGCAGTTTGGGGGGGGCATTGGCCTACGAGCAGTACTTC. It translates to CASSLGGALAYEQYF.

V and J are TRBV12-3 or TRBV12-4 and TRBJ2-5; 8 bases fit TRBD1. The CDR3 length is 13 residues. V lost 6 bases, J lost 5 bases, and 5 bases stayed unmatched. The CDR3 coding sequence is TGTGCCAGCAGGAGCAGGGGGCACGAGACCCAGTACTTC. It encodes CASRSRGHETQYF.

A few counts support this clonotype. V usage is TRBV7-2 and J usage is TRBJ2-3, with 8 bases matching TRBD2. Trimming cost V 1 base and J 6 bases; bases outside gene matches: 21. Per the germline V gene, CDR1 is SGHTA and CDR2 is FQGNSA. The CDR3 is 20 residues long. CDR3 nucleotides: TGTGCCAGCAGCTTAGTATTCCAGCGGGAGTCCCGACTTCGTGGGGATACGCAGTATTTT. This gives the protein CASSLVFQRESRLRGDTQYF.

This clonotype was observed many times. This chain links TRBV7-6 with TRBJ1-5; D perhaps matches TRBD1 (5 bases). V lost 6 bases and J lost 3, with 15 bases in between. CDR1 and CDR2 (germline): SGHVS, FNYEAQ. This CDR3 has 15 amino acids. CDR3 sequence reads: CASSLNQGVNQPQHF. DNA of the CDR3: TGTGCCAGCAGTTTAAATCAAGGGGTCAATCAGCCCCAGCATTTT.

This chain joins TRBV12-3 or TRBV12-4 and TRBJ2-7; D is unclear. Trimming shortened V by 3 bases and J by 4 bases, and 7 bases separated the two germline ends. This CDR3 is built from 12 residues. The CDR3 DNA follows: TGTGCCAGCAGTTTGTACGGGTACGAGCAGTACTTC. Amino acids: CASSLYGYEQYF.

The V gene is TRBV5-1, the J gene TRBJ2-7; D is unclear. This CDR3 has 15 amino acids. Germline loops: CDR1 SGHRS, CDR2 YFSETQ. With 0 bases removed from V and 0 bases from J, the gap between germline ends came to 10 bases. Here the CDR3 DNA reads TGCGCCAGCAGCTTGGATGTTGTTAGCTCCTACGAGCAGTACTTC. It encodes CASSLDVVSSYEQYF.

The rearrangement joins TRBV2 to TRBJ2-6; D not resolved. CDR1 and CDR2 from the germline V gene are SNHLY and FYNNEI. V dropped 5 bases and J dropped 6 bases, with 5 bases sitting between them. The CDR3 length is 12 residues. CDR3 region: CASSPQANVLTF. The CDR3 nucleotides are TGTGCCAGCAGTCCACAGGCCAACGTCCTGACTTTC. The variable domain in full, with the rest retrieved from reference TRBV2 and TRBJ2-6, is EPEVTQTPSHQVTQMGQEVILRCVPISNHLYFYWYRQILGQKVEFLVSFYNNEISEKSEIFDDQFSVERPDGSNFTLKIRSTKLEDSAMYFCASSPQANVLTFGAGSRLTVL.

This clonotype occurred once. The chain uses TRBV4-1 and TRBJ1-6, with D hard to call. The CDR3 has 14 amino acids. The germline V gene encodes CDR1 MGHRA and CDR2 YSYEKL. Trimming took 0 bases from V and 10 from J, leaving 10 bases between them. Written as DNA, the CDR3 is TGCGCCAGCAGCCAAGAGGGCTTAGGGTCACCCCTCCACTTT. Residues: CASSQEGLGSPLHF.

This chain connects TRBV25-1 to TRBJ1-3; 7 nucleotides match TRBD1. The CDR3 consists of 14 residues. V dropped 6 bases and J dropped 7; count of bases not matched to a gene: 9. Germline loops: CDR1 MGHDK, CDR2 SYGVNS. The CDR3: CASSLSQGMNTIYF. CDR3 coding DNA: TGTGCCAGCAGCTTGTCACAGGGGATGAACACCATATATTTT.

CDR3 nucleotides: TGTGCCACCAGTGTCAACCGGGGGGCCTACGAGCAGTACTTC. This translates into CATSVNRGAYEQYF. The V call is TRBV15, the J call TRBJ2-7, with TRBD2 identical over 7 bases. The CDR3 is 14 amino acids. Losses at the gene ends were 6 bases for V and 2 bases for J; bases not matched to a gene: 7. The germline V gene encodes CDR1 LNHNV and CDR2 YYDKDF (reference sequence). The full variable domain, rest sourced from reference TRBV15 and TRBJ2-7, is DAMVIQNPRYQVTQFGKPVTLSCSQTLNHNVMYWYQQKSSQAPKLLFHYYDKDFNNEADTPDNFQSRRPNTSFCFLDIRSPGLGDTAMYLCATSVNRGAYEQYFGPGTRLTVT.

This clonotype was counted a few times. This chain connects TRBV7-2 to TRBJ1-5, with D unclear. The CDR3 sequence is 13 residues long. V was trimmed by 1 base and J by 13 bases, leaving 14 bases between them. Germline V lookup: CDR1 SGHTA, CDR2 FQGNSA. The CDR3 DNA sequence: TGTGCCAGCAGCTTAGAGGCAAATCAGTGGCAGCATTTT. As protein: CASSLEANQWQHF.

This clonotype came up many times. The chain is built from TRBV7-2 and TRBJ2-7; D is uncertain. Germline V gene data show CDR1 as SGHTA and CDR2 as FQGNSA. Trimming stripped 1 base from V and 1 base from J, with 8 bases between. The CDR3 totals 14 residues. The chain's CDR3 is CASSLVTDSYEQYF. The CDR3 DNA is TGTGCCAGCAGCTTAGTGACTGATTCCTACGAGCAGTACTTC.

V is TRBV27 and J is TRBJ2-5; D call uncertain. CDR3 length: 13 residues. Trimming shortened V by 4 bases and J by 4 bases, and 10 bases separated the two germline ends. From germline, CDR1 is MNHEY and CDR2 SMNVEV (reference sequence). CDR3 residues: CASSYGLRETQYF. CDR3 nucleotides: TGTGCCAGCAGTTACGGGTTGCGAGAGACCCAGTACTTC.